The sequence of this TCR beta chain was determined in a study of blood T cell repertoires in COVID-19 (dated by TCRdb to about 2020). General notes on the study: Samples covering the acute and convalescent phases of COVID-19 were provided by collaborators in the United States, Italy and Spain. The prospective study material was composed of cDNA or gDNA derived from T cells, B-cell-depleted T cells, or PBMCs. Where available, HLA class I and class II types were obtained from metadata supplied by the sample provider rather than from assay-based typing. The samples were drawn from the first 160 participants of the ongoing ImmuneRACE study and from some 1,300 subjects provided by 6 global collaborators. The repertoires were released in a freely available public database meant as a resource for research on the immune response to SARS-CoV-2. Deeply sampled blood TCRbeta repertoires from subjects exposed to, actively infected with, or recovered from COVID-19 were included in the dataset. Nearly every sample came with metadata listing a de-identified subject ID, COVID-19 status, age in years and sex. Results the study describes overall, beyond this receptor: The amount of clinical and demographic metadata varied by source and participant and was provided uncurated.

Sequences SGHVS (CDR1) and FNYEAQ (CDR2) are obtained from the germline V gene. Cut back by 5 bases and 2 bases, the V and J ends lie 15 bases apart. Including cysteine and phenylalanine, the CDR3 has 15 amino acids. Of all the DNA, just the CDR3 is kept, 45 bases in frame from base 1. TCRbeta CDR3 regions were amplified from genomic DNA by means of the immunoSEQ Assay, a bias-controlled multiplex PCR. Concerning the study's data processing: The number of nucleated cells in each sample was estimated by amplification of reference gene primers within the assay. To quantify the absolute abundance of each unique TCRbeta CDR3 rearrangement, sequence reads were collapsed and filtered. For each sample, productive Simpson clonality was calculated as the square root of Simpson's diversity index across productive rearrangements. TCRdb obtained this table from immuneACCESS and retained in-frame rearrangements with V and J assigned. These tables miss some clones; where compared with another copy, unresolved V genes account for less than half of the shortfall, and the remainder is unexplained. Clone size and the V and J calls come from that table; the DNA yielded D and trimming. Present in this sample are approximately 250,000 clones, roughly 88% of which were seen just once. The ten most abundant clones make up 1% to 1.5% of the sample.

A note on this clone: Its antigen remains undetermined. Nothing much larger sits one base from this clone, and base qualities are not available.

In the prospective study, participants were roughly 18 to 100 years old, resided in approximately 22 geographic areas of the United States, and were enrolled through a virtual design. In the prospective study, cohorts were assigned on the basis of participant-reported clinical history obtained from a screening survey and a study questionnaire. In the prospective study, mobile phlebotomists collected whole blood, serum and a nasopharyngeal or oropharyngeal swab from each participant. Additional blood draws and questionnaires over an approximately two-month period could optionally be provided by prospective study participants. Before DNA extraction, prospective study blood samples were shipped either frozen or at room temperature.

The rearranged segments are TRBV7-6 and TRBJ1-1; the D gene is not confidently resolved. The source is a woman in her forties with acute COVID-19. Sequencing input: PBMCs or T cells enriched from blood (not recorded which). The DNA reads as follows: TGTGCCAGCAGCCCATGGGAGGAGGAAAACACTGAAGCTTTCTTT. This translates into CASSPWEEENTEAFF.